This T cell receptor (beta chain) is drawn from a study of cytomegalovirus exposure and HLA in healthy donors. The primer mix had 60 Vbeta and 13 Jbeta primers. The protocol was immunoSEQ multiplex PCR, while the TCRdb copy is restricted to in-frame clones and leaves out a portion. The table lists 100,000 or so clones, 78% of them singletons. CDR3 size: 16 residues. From germline, CDR1 is LNHDA and CDR2 SQIVND (reference sequence). Trimming shortened V by 0 bases and J by 0 bases, and 11 bases separated the two germline ends. The source of this sequence is a man under 40 in good health and CMV-seronegative. Sequenced input: PBMCs. The chain carries TRBV19 and TRBJ1-1, with D uncertain. CDR3 protein: CASSIEWALMNTEAFF. CDR3 DNA: TGTGCCAGTAGTATAGAGTGGGCTCTCATGAACACTGAAGCTTTCTTT.